This T cell receptor beta chain appears in the sequencing data of a study of blood T cell repertoires in COVID-19. Background on the study: Collection of acute and convalescent COVID-19 samples took place in the United States, Italy and Spain. The analysed material was cDNA or gDNA that came from T cells, B-cell-depleted T cells, or PBMCs.

This table comes from immunoSEQ multiplex PCR, and its TCRdb copy is limited to in-frame clones, with some not included. The repertoire consists of about 170,000 clones, with over 65% occurring once and the leading ten covering approximately 3%. The CDR3 loop spans 16 amino acids. Deletions cut 4 bases from V and 2 bases from J, with 18 bases between. CDR1 is LGHDT and CDR2 is YNNKEL in the germline V gene (reference sequence). The chain employs TRBV3-1 (or the pseudogene TRBV3-2) and TRBJ2-7, with a possible D match to TRBD2 (6 bases). The receptor was derived from a woman of 80 years or more with acute or convalescent COVID-19. Input material: peripheral blood. The CDR3 protein is CASSPGNSGETYEQYF. In nucleotides, the CDR3 is TGTGCCAGCAGCCCGGGGAATAGCGGAGAAACCTACGAGCAGTACTTC.